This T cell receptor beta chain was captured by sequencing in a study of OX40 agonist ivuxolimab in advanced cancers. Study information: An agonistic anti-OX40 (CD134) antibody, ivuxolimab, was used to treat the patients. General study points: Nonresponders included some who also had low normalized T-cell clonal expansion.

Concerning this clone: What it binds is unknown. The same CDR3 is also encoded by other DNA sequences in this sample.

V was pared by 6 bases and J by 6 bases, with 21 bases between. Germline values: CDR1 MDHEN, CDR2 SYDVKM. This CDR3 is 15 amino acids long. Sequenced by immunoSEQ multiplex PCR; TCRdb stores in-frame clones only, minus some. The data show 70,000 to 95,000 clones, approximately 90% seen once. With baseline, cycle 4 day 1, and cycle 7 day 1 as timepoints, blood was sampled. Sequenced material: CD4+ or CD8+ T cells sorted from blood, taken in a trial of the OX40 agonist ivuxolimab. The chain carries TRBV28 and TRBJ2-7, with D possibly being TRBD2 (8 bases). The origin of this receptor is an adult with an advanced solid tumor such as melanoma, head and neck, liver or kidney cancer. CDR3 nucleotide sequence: TGTGCCAGCAGGGGAAGGGGGCGGGGGGAAGGCGAGCAGTACTTC. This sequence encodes CASRGRGRGEGEQYF.